These 11 T cell receptor beta chains share one sample of origin, sequenced in a study of spatial heterogeneity in lung cancer. TCRdb redid the calling of the 5' RACE reads with MiXCR, one entry per CDR3 protein. The sample consists of about 7,900 distinct CDR3 sequences, 3.5% to 5.5% of them appearing once. Time point indicated: sample taken at primary tumor resection. The material was PBMCs, obtained at surgery. All receptors come from a male donor with early-stage non-small cell lung cancer.

This clonotype is judged medium-sized. The chain links TRBV28 to TRBJ1-5; maybe TRBD1 (6 bases). Germline CDR1 reads MDHEN; CDR2 reads SYDVKM. CDR3 size: 14 residues. Trimming stripped 3 bases from V and 4 bases from J, with 10 bases between. CDR3 bases: TGTGCCAGCAGTTTCGACAGGCTAAATCAGCCCCAGCATTTT. This gives the protein CASSFDRLNQPQHF.

This clonotype is judged medium-sized. V is TRBV6-2 or TRBV6-3 and J is TRBJ1-5; D is unresolved. The germline V and J ends were trimmed by 4 bases and 1 base, with 11 bases remaining between them. The CDR3 loop spans 15 amino acids. Germline-derived CDR1 and CDR2 are MNHEY and SVGEGT. This CDR3 reads CASSSGGSSNQPQHF. The CDR3 coding sequence is TGTGCCAGCAGTTCGGGAGGATCGAGCAATCAGCCCCAGCATTTT.

This clonotype ranks as large. The rearrangement links TRBV2 to TRBJ2-2; the D is unclear. V lost 4 bases to trimming and J lost 7 bases, with 10 bases between them. Germline V lookup: CDR1 SNHLY, CDR2 FYNNEI. CDR3 size: 13 residues. CDR3 sequence: CASSVNLNGELFF. The CDR3 DNA sequence: TGTGCCAGCAGTGTTAATTTGAACGGGGAGCTGTTTTTT.

The chain couples TRBV5-5 to TRBJ2-3; D remains unclear. The CDR3 length is 18 residues. With 3 bases removed from V and 2 bases from J, the gap between germline ends came to 22 bases. Per the germline V gene, CDR1 is SGHKS and CDR2 is YYEKEE (reference sequence). Here the CDR3 reads CASSSLRHYLTLTDTQYF. CDR3 bases: TGTGCCAGCAGCTCTTTACGGCACTACCTAACCCTCACAGATACGCAGTATTTT.

This chain links TRBV5-1 with TRBJ1-3; the match to TRBD1 covers 7 bases. Germline CDR1 SGHRS, CDR2 YFSETQ. This CDR3 has 16 residues. V trimming: 3 bases; J trimming: 0 bases; junction bases outside the gene matches: 6. CDR3 sequence (DNA): TGCGCCAGCAGCTCGGGACAGACTGCCTCTGGAAACACCATATATTTT. As protein: CASSSGQTASGNTIYF.

Ten or more counts support this clonotype. The J gene is TRBJ2-2, the V gene TRBV2; no definite D call. From germline, CDR1 is SNHLY and CDR2 FYNNEI. The CDR3 has 15 residues. V gave up 2 bases and J gave up 1 base, with 8 bases separating them. CDR3 protein: CASSEPRGNTGELFF. The DNA of the CDR3 is TGTGCCAGCAGTGAACCACGCGGGAACACCGGGGAGCTGTTTTTT.

This clonotype was seen more than once but under ten times. This chain uses TRBV19 with TRBJ2-2; maybe TRBD2 (6 bases). This CDR3 spans 15 amino acids. V lost 10 bases, J lost 1 base, and 16 bases lay in between. Germline V lookup: CDR1 LNHDA, CDR2 SQIVND (reference sequence). This chain's CDR3 is CATQRGNLNTGELFF. In DNA form, the CDR3 reads TGTGCCACACAACGCGGGAATTTGAACACCGGGGAGCTGTTTTTT.

The chain couples TRBV7-2 to TRBJ1-2; D remains ambiguous. V was cut by 5 bases and J by 2 bases, with 9 bases left in between. CDR3 size: 13 residues. Germline V gives CDR1 SGHTA, CDR2 FQGNSA. CDR3 sequence: CASSPDTNYGYTF. In nucleotides, the CDR3 is TGTGCCAGCAGCCCCGACACAAACTATGGCTACACCTTC.

In its sample, this clonotype was seen many times. The chain carries TRBV4-1 and TRBJ1-1; 8 bases fit TRBD1. The V gene end was trimmed by 1 base and the J gene end by 5 bases; junction bases not matched to a gene: 6. Germline CDR1 and CDR2: MGHRA and YSYEKL. This CDR3 contains 15 residues. CDR3 region: CASSQVDREGTEAFF. The CDR3 coding sequence is TGCGCCAGCAGCCAAGTGGACAGGGAGGGGACTGAAGCTTTCTTT.

This clonotype was seen many times. The chain employs TRBV28 and TRBJ2-2; D possibly uses TRBD1 or TRBD2 (5 bases each). The germline gives CDR1 MDHEN, CDR2 SYDVKM. Trimming removed 6 bases at V and 1 base at J, with 15 bases between. The CDR3 length is 16 residues. CDR3 region: CASRTTGTGNTGELFF. CDR3 bases: TGTGCCAGCAGAACAACCGGGACGGGGAACACCGGGGAGCTGTTTTTT.

In this sample, this clonotype turned up many times. V and J are TRBV4-2 and TRBJ1-4; D is perhaps TRBD1 (5 bases). The CDR3 is 15 amino acids. Trimming took off 1 base at V and 4 bases at J, with 10 bases between the two ends. CDR1 is LGHNA and CDR2 is YNFKEQ in the germline V gene. The CDR3 sequence is CASSQGQTLNEKLFF. The CDR3 DNA is TGTGCCAGCAGCCAAGGACAGACCCTTAATGAAAAACTGTTTTTT.